This TCR beta chain was sequenced for a study of ipilimumab plus nivolumab after autologous stem cell transplantation. Profiled with immunoSEQ multiplex PCR; TCRdb holds only in-frame clones, not every one. This sample yields around 17,000 clones, of which around 68% are seen a single time; around 21% belongs to the top ten. Patients got ipilimumab 1 mg/kg beginning 14 to 28 days post-transplant. Germline trimming cut 6 bases from V and 1 base from J; bases unmatched to any gene: 7. Germline V gives CDR1 LNHDA, CDR2 SQIVND (reference sequence). The CDR3 runs to 16 residues. Worth noting for this clone: Its specificity is not known.

Findings and limits, study-wide: The authors say TCR, Treg and microbiome findings warrant further study.

The rearrangement links TRBV19 to TRBJ1-3, with 9 bases identical to TRBD1. The sequence derives from a male donor with diffuse large B-cell lymphoma. The sample in question was PBMCs, obtained in a trial of ipilimumab plus nivolumab as post-transplant consolidation. The CDR3: CASSLSGTGSGNTIYF. The CDR3 DNA is TGTGCCAGTAGCCTTTCCGGGACAGGGTCTGGAAACACCATATATTTT.